This T cell receptor (beta chain) derives from a study of blood T cell repertoires in COVID-19. Adults between roughly 18 and 95 years of age took part from 24 US areas. The V gene lost 3 bases and the J gene lost 4 bases, with 15 bases spanning the gap. The CDR3 is 15 amino acids. Germline CDR1 is MGHDK and CDR2 is SYGVNS. Assay used: immunoSEQ multiplex PCR; TCRdb lists only in-frame clones, some missing. The profile shows around 300,000 clones, 85% to 90% of them singletons. The sequence was collected from a woman between 18 and 29 years old who had recovered from COVID-19. The specimen sequenced was PBMCs or T cells enriched from blood (not recorded which). The chain is built from TRBV25-1 and TRBJ1-2, with D tentatively TRBD1 (6 bases). The CDR3 coding sequence is TGTGCCAGCAGTGACAACAGGGAGTGGGGCTATGGCTACACCTTC. It translates to CASSDNREWGYGYTF.